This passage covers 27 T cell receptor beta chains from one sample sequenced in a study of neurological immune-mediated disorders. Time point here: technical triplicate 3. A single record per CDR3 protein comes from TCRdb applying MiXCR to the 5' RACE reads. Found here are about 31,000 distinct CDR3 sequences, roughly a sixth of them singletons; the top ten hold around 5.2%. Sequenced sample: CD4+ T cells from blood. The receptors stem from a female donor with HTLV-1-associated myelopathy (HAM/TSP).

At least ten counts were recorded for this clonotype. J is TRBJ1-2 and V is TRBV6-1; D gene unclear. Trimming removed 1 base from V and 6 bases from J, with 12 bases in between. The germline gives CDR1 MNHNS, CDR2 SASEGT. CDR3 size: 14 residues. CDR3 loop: CASSEGTRWDGYTF. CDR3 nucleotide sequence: TGTGCCAGCAGTGAAGGGACGAGGTGGGATGGCTACACCTTC.

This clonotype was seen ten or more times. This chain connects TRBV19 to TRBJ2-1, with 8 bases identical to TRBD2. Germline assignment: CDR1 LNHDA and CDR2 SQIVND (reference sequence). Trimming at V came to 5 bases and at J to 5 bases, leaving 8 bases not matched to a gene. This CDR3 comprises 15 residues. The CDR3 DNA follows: TGTGCCAGTAGTCCAAAGACTAGCGAACACAATGAGCAGTTCTTC. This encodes CASSPKTSEHNEQFF.

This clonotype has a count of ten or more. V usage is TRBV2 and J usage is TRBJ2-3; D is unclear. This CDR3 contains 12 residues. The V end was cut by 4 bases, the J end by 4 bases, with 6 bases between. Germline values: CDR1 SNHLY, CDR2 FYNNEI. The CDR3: CASSAVPDTQYF. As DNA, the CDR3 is TGTGCCAGCAGTGCGGTACCAGATACGCAGTATTTT.

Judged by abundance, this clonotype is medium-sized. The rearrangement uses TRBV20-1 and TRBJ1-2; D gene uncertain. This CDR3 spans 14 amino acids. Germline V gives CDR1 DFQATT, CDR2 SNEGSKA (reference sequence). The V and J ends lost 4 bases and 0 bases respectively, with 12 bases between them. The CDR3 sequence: CSATKEHPNYGYTF. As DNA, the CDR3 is TGCAGTGCTACCAAGGAACACCCTAACTATGGCTACACCTTC.

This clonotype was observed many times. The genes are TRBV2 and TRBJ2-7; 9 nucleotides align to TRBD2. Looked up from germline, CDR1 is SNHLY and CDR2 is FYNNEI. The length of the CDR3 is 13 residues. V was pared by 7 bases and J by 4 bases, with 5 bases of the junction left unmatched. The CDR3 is CASTSGDRYEQYF. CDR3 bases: TGTGCCAGCACTAGCGGGGATAGGTACGAGCAGTACTTC.

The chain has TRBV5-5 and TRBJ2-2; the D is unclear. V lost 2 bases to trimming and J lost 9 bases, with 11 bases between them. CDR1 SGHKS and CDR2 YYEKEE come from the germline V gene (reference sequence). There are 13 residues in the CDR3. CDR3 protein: CASSLPNTWELFF. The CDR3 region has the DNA TGTGCCAGCAGCTTACCCAATACCTGGGAGCTGTTTTTT.

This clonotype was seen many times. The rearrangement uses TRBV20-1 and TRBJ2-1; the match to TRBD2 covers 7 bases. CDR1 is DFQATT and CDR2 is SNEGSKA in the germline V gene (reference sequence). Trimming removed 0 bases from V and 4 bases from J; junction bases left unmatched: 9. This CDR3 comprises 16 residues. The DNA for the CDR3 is TGCAGTGCTAGAGATTGGGGCGGGAGTGAGTACAATGAGCAGTTCTTC. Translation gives CSARDWGGSEYNEQFF.

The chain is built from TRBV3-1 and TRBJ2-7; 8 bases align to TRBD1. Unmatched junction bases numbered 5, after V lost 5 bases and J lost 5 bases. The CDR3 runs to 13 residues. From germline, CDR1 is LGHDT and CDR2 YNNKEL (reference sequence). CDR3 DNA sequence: TGTGCCAGCAGCAAGCAGGGGGCTCACGAGCAGTACTTC. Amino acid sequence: CASSKQGAHEQYF.

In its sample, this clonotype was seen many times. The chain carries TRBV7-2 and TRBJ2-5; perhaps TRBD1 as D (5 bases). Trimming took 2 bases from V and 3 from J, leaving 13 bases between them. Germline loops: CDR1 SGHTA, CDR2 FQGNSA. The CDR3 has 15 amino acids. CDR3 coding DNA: TGTGCCAGCAGCTTAAGGTCGCCAGGGAAAGAGACCCAGTACTTC. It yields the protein CASSLRSPGKETQYF.

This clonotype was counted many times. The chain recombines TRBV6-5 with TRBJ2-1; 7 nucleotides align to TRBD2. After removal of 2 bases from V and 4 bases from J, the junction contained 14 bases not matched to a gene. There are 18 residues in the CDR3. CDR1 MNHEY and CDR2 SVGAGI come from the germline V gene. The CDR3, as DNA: TGTGCCAGCAGTTACGAGCGAGGACTAGGCAAACTGTACAATGAGCAGTTCTTC. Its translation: CASSYERGLGKLYNEQFF.

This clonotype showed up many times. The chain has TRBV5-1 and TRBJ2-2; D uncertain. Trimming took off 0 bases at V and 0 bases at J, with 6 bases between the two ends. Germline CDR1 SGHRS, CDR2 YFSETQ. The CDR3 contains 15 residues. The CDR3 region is CASSLDSPNTGELFF. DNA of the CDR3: TGCGCCAGCAGCTTGGATAGCCCGAACACCGGGGAGCTGTTTTTT.

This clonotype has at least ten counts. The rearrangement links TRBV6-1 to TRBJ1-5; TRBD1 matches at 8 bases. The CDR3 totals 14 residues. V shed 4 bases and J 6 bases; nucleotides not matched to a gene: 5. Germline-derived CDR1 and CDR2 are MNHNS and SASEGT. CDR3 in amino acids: CASSATGGGQPQHF. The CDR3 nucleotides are TGTGCCAGCAGTGCTACAGGGGGAGGTCAGCCCCAGCATTTT.

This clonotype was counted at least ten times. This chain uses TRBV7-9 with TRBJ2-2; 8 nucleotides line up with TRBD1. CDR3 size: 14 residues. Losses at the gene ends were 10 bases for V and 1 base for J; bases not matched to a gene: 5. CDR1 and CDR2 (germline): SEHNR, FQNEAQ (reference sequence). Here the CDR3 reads CANSGQGNTGELFF. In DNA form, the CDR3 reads TGTGCCAACAGTGGACAGGGGAACACCGGGGAGCTGTTTTTT.

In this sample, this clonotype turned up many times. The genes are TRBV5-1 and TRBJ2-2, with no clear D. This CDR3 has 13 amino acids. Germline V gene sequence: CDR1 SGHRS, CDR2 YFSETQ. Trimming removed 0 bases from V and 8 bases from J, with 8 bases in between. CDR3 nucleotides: TGCGCCAGCAGCTTGGGGTCCGGAGGGGAGCTGTTTTTT. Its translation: CASSLGSGGELFF.

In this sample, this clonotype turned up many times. The CDR3 sequence is CASSPSFYEQYF. The DNA for the CDR3 is TGTGCCAGCAGCCCCTCTTTTTACGAGCAGTACTTC. This chain links TRBV11-2 with TRBJ2-7; D is ambiguous. CDR3 length: 12 residues. Trimming took off 5 bases at V and 4 bases at J, with 9 bases between the two ends. The germline V gene encodes CDR1 SGHAT and CDR2 FQNNGV.

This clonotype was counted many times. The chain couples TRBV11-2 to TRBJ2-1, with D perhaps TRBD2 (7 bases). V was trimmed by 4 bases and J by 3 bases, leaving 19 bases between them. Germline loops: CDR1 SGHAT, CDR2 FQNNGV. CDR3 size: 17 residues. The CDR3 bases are TGTGCCAGCAGCTCTACCTTCGGGGGCGGGAGCTACAATGAGCAGTTCTTC. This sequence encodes CASSSTFGGGSYNEQFF.

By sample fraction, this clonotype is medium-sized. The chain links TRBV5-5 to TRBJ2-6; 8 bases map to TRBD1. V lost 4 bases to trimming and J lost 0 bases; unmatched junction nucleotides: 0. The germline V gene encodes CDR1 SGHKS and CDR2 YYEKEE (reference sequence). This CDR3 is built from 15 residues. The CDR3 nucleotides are TGTGCCAGCAGCGGGACAGGCTCTGGGGCCAACGTCCTGACTTTC. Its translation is CASSGTGSGANVLTF.

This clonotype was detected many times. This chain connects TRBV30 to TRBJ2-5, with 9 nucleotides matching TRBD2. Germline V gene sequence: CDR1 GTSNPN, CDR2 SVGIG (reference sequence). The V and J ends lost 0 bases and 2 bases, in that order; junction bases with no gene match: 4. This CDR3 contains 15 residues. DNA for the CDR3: TGTGCCTGGAGTGTACTTGCGGGGGGGCAAGAGACCCAGTACTTC. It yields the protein CAWSVLAGGQETQYF.

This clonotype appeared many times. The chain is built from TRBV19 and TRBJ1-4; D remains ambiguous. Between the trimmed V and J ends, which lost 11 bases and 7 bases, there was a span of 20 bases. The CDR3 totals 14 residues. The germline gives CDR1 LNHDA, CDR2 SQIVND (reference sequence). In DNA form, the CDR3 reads TGTGCCTCAAAACCCAGGCCGAGCGGTGAAAAACTGTTTTTT. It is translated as CASKPRPSGEKLFF.

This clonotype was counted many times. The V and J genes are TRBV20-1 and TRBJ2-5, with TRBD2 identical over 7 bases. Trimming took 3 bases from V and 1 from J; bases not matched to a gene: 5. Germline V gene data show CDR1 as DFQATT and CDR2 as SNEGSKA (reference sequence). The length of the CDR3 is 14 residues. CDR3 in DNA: TGCAGTGCTAGTGCGAGCGGGGTCCAAGAGACCCAGTACTTC. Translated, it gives CSASASGVQETQYF.

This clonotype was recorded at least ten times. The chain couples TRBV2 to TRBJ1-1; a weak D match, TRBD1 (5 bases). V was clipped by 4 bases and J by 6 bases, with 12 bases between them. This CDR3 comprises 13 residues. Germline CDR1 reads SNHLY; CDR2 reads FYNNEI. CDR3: CASSVTPGAEAFF. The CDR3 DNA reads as TGTGCCAGCAGTGTTACTCCGGGGGCTGAAGCTTTCTTT.

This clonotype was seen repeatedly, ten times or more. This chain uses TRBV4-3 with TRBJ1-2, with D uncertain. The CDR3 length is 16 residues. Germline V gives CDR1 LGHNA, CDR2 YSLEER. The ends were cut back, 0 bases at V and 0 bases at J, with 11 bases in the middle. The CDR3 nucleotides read TGCGCCAGCAGCCAAGAGTGGAGCACCTCTAACTATGGCTACACCTTC. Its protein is CASSQEWSTSNYGYTF.

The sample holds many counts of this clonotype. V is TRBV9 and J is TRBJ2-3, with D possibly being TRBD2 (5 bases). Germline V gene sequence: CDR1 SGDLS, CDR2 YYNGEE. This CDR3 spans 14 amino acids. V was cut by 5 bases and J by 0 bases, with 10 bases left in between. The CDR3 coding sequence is TGTGCCAGCAGTCCAAGAGGGAGCACAGATACGCAGTATTTT. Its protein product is CASSPRGSTDTQYF. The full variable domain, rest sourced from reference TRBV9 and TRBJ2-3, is DSGVTQTPKHLITATGQRVTLRCSPRSGDLSVYWYQQSLDQGLQFLIQYYNGEERAKGNILERFSAQQFPDLHSELNLSSLELGDSALYFCASSPRGSTDTQYFGPGTRLTVL.

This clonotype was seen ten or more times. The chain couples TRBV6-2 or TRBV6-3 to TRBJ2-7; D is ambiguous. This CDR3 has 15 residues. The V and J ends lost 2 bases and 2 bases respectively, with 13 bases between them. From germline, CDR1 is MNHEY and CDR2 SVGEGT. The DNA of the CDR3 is TGTGCCAGCAGTTACCCTGAGGCTGCAACCTACGAGCAGTACTTC. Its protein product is CASSYPEAATYEQYF.

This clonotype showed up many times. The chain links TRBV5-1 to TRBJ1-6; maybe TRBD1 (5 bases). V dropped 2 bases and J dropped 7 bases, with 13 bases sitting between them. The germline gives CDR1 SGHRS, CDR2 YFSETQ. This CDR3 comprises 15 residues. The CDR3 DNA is TGCGCCAGCAGCTTAGCAGGACAACGAAATTCACCCCTCCACTTT. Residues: CASSLAGQRNSPLHF.

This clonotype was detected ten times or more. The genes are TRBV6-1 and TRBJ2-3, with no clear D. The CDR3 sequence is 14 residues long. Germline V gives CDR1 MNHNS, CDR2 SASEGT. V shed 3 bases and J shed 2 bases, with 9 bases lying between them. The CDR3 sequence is CASSEADYTDTQYF. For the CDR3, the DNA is TGTGCCAGCAGTGAGGCGGATTACACAGATACGCAGTATTTT.

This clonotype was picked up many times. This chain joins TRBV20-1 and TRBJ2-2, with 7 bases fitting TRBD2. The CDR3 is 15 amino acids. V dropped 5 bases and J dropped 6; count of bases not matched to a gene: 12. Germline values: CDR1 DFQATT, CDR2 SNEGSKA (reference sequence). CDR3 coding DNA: TGCAGTGCTCGCCACTGGAGCGGGGATGCCGGGGAGCTGTTTTTT. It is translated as CSARHWSGDAGELFF.